The subject of this entry is one T cell receptor (beta chain). Its antigen specificity is not known. No clone much larger than this one lies a single base away; base qualities are absent. This specimen comes from a study of blood T cell repertoires in COVID-19 (dated by TCRdb to about 2020). Study-wide context: The collaborator samples originated in the United States, Italy and Spain and spanned the acute and convalescent phases of COVID-19. The prospective study material was composed of cDNA or gDNA derived from T cells, B-cell-depleted T cells, or PBMCs. Deeply sampled blood TCRbeta repertoires from subjects exposed to, actively infected with, or recovered from COVID-19 were included in the dataset. The repertoires were released in a freely available public database meant as a resource for research on the immune response to SARS-CoV-2. Samples were obtained from the ongoing ImmuneRACE study (first 160 participants) and from 1,254 subjects provided by 6 global collaborators. Sample metadata almost always included a de-identified subject ID, COVID-19 status, age in years and sex. HLA class I and class II types, where available, came from metadata supplied by the sample provider rather than from assay-based typing. What the work shows at the level of the full study, not this receptor alone: The amount of clinical and demographic metadata varied by source and participant and was provided uncurated.

CDR3 length: 13 amino acids, cysteine to phenylalanine. The read is trimmed to its CDR3 DNA, 39 bases read in frame from base 1. Per the germline V gene (reference sequence), MNHNY is the CDR1 and SVGAGI is the CDR2. V trim: 5 bases; J trim: 8 bases; unmatched bases: 2. Whole blood was collected in K2EDTA tubes by collaborating institutions according to the institutions' own protocols. For TCRbeta analysis, collaborator samples were shipped as frozen whole blood, as isolated PBMCs, or as DNA extracted from either sample type. TCRbeta CDR3 regions were amplified from genomic DNA by means of the immunoSEQ Assay, a bias-controlled multiplex PCR. The original methods were these. Nucleated cell counts per sample were estimated from amplification of reference gene primers within the assay. Sequence reads were collapsed and filtered to measure the absolute abundance of every unique TCRbeta CDR3 rearrangement. For each sample, productive Simpson clonality was calculated as the square root of Simpson's diversity index across productive rearrangements. The clones in this table, taken by TCRdb from immuneACCESS, are in-frame only. Not every clone is retained; where verified, under half of the shortfall comes from an unresolved V gene, and the cause of the rest is unknown. That table furnishes V, J and clone size, whereas the DNA furnished D and trimming. The sample table records fewer than 55,000 clones; around 84% of these occur just once. The top ten constitute about 2.5% of the sample.

The chain is made from TRBV6-6 and TRBJ2-2; 10 of the junction bases match TRBD1. Sequencing was performed on peripheral blood. This clonotype originated in a man in his fifties with acute or convalescent COVID-19. The nucleotide sequence is TGTGCCAGCAGTGGGACAGGGGCGGGGGAGCTGTTTTTT. Its coded protein is CASSGTGAGELFF.